The 20 T cell receptor beta chains below come from one sample, sequenced in a study of T cells in Graves' hyperthyroidism and ophthalmopathy. Researchers amplified the TCR beta CDR3 regions from RNA transcripts. First-round RT-PCR with HTBI primers amplified the TCR CDR3 region. One entry per CDR3 protein results from TCRdb running MiXCR on the multiplex PCR reads. The sample yields roughly 700,000 distinct CDR3 sequences, roughly 17% seen once. Sample: blood. The receptors were sampled from a man aged 45-60 years with Graves' hyperthyroidism.

This chain uses TRBV7-2 with TRBJ2-1, with TRBD2 matching over 11 bases. Unmatched junction bases numbered 5, after V lost 7 bases and J lost 0 bases. CDR3 length: 16 amino acids. Germline assignment: CDR1 SGHTA and CDR2 FQGNSA. The CDR3 loop is CASTETSGDSYNEQFF. The DNA of the CDR3 is TGTGCCAGCACCGAGACTAGCGGGGACTCCTACAATGAGCAGTTCTTC.

V and J are TRBV12-3 or TRBV12-4 and TRBJ2-3; no clear D. This CDR3 is 13 amino acids long. V was cut by 3 bases and J by 3 bases, with 7 bases left in between. DNA of the CDR3: TGTGCCAGCAGTTTTCCACAGACAGATACGCAGTATTTT. Protein sequence: CASSFPQTDTQYF.

This clonotype appeared many times. The chain links TRBV2 to TRBJ2-5; 10 bases are a match to TRBD1. The CDR3 covers 14 residues. Losses at the gene ends were 5 bases for V and 4 bases for J; bases not matched to a gene: 4. Germline V gene lookup returns CDR1 SNHLY and CDR2 FYNNEI. CDR3 DNA sequence: TGTGCCAGCAGTATACGGACAGGGGGAGAGACCCAGTACTTC. As protein: CASSIRTGGETQYF.

The chain carries TRBV28 and TRBJ1-2; possible D gene TRBD1, 5 bases. Germline CDR1 MDHEN, CDR2 SYDVKM. There are 13 residues in the CDR3. V was pared by 5 bases and J by 3 bases, with 10 bases between. In DNA, the CDR3 is TGTGCCAGCAGTCAACAGGAGTACTATGGCTACACCTTC. Its translation is CASSQQEYYGYTF.

As concerns this clonotype: A much larger clone differs from this one at a single base, so this may be a read error. The V call is TRBV30, the J call TRBJ1-2; D is ambiguous. Germline CDR1 GTSNPN, CDR2 SVGIG (reference sequence). The V gene lost 3 bases and the J gene lost 7 bases, with 9 bases spanning the gap. CDR3 length equals 11 residues. The CDR3 DNA reads as TGTGCCTGGAGCCGTGCGGGTGGCTACACCTTC. As protein: CAWSRAGGYTF.

The chain recombines TRBV24-1 with TRBJ2-7, with 8 bases that match TRBD1. The CDR3 has 13 amino acids. In germline, CDR1 is KGHDR, CDR2 SFDVKD. The V gene end was trimmed by 12 bases and the J gene end by 2 bases; junction bases not matched to a gene: 8. CDR3 sequence: CAVGQGPAYEQYF. CDR3 DNA: TGTGCCGTCGGACAGGGACCAGCCTACGAGCAGTACTTC.

The chain joins TRBV2 to TRBJ1-5; 7 bases are shared with TRBD1. CDR1 is SNHLY and CDR2 is FYNNEI in the germline V gene. This CDR3 region has 15 residues. Losses at the gene ends were 6 bases for V and 8 bases for J; bases not matched to a gene: 13. The CDR3 region has the DNA TGTGCCAGCAGCTCTATGAGAGGGGGCGCGGAGCCCCAGCATTTT. Its protein product is CASSSMRGGAEPQHF.

In its sample, this clonotype was seen many times. The genes are TRBV7-9 and TRBJ2-1; 10 positions match TRBD2. This CDR3 is built from 15 residues. Germline values: CDR1 SEHNR, CDR2 FQNEAQ (reference sequence). The V segment lost 4 bases and the J segment 6 bases; nucleotides outside the gene matches: 6. The CDR3 loop reads CASSSVAGGRNEQFF. Here the CDR3 DNA reads TGTGCCAGCAGCTCCGTAGCGGGAGGTCGCAATGAGCAGTTCTTC.

This clonotype has a count of ten or more. The chain recombines TRBV27 with TRBJ1-3; D not certain. The V end lost 0 bases, the J end lost 3 bases, and 12 bases lay between the germline ends. CDR1 and CDR2 (germline): MNHEY, SMNVEV (reference sequence). This CDR3 is built from 16 residues. For the CDR3, the DNA is TGTGCCAGCAGTTTATCGTGGCCGGCTCTTGGAAACACCATATATTTT. Translating gives CASSLSWPALGNTIYF.

In this sample, this clonotype turned up a few times. This chain uses TRBV6-2 or TRBV6-3 with TRBJ2-7, with D uncertain. With 2 bases removed from V and 0 bases from J, the gap between germline ends came to 8 bases. Germline CDR1 MNHEY, CDR2 SVGEGT. The CDR3 spans 14 residues. The CDR3 is CASSYNGYSYEQYF. CDR3 coding DNA: TGTGCCAGCAGTTACAACGGGTACTCCTACGAGCAGTACTTC.

This clonotype was seen repeatedly, ten times or more. The genes are TRBV28 and TRBJ2-7; TRBD1 matches 9 bases. The J segment lost 3 bases and the V segment lost 4 bases, leaving 4 bases of the junction unmatched. The CDR3 covers 14 residues. CDR1 and CDR2 (germline): MDHEN, SYDVKM. CDR3 DNA: TGTGCCAGCAGTTCCACAGGGGGCAACTACGAGCAGTACTTC. Translated, it gives CASSSTGGNYEQYF.

Ten or more counts support this clonotype. This rearrangement joins TRBV13 to TRBJ1-2; the D gene is possibly TRBD1 (5 bases). There are 14 residues in the CDR3. V gave up 4 bases and J gave up 2 bases, with 11 bases separating them. CDR1 and CDR2 from the germline V gene are PRHDT and FYEKMQ (reference sequence). The CDR3 loop is CASSSGHTNYGYTF. The CDR3 DNA sequence: TGTGCCAGCAGCTCCGGACACACCAACTATGGCTACACCTTC.

This clonotype has ten or more counts. The rearrangement links TRBV28 to TRBJ2-5; TRBD1 or TRBD2 may be the D gene (5 bases each). Germline CDR1 and CDR2: MDHEN and SYDVKM. Trimming took off 1 base at V and 3 bases at J, with 12 bases between the two ends. CDR3 length: 15 amino acids. The CDR3 DNA is TGTGCCAGCAGTTTATTGGGACGGAAAGAAGAGACCCAGTACTTC. It codes for CASSLLGRKEETQYF.

This clonotype showed up many times. This chain links TRBV11-2 with TRBJ2-1; TRBD2 matches at 8 bases. This CDR3 spans 17 amino acids. CDR1 is SGHAT, CDR2 FQNNGV, per germline. Losses at the gene ends were 2 bases for V and 3 bases for J; bases not matched to a gene: 9. This chain's CDR3 is CASSLFTAGGGYNEQFF. The CDR3 coding sequence is TGTGCCAGCAGCTTATTCACGGCGGGAGGCGGCTACAATGAGCAGTTCTTC.

Regarding this clonotype: A much larger clone lies one base from this, so it may be a read error. The rearrangement uses TRBV5-1 and TRBJ2-7; TRBD2 agrees at 9 bases. Germline CDR1 SGHRS, CDR2 YFSETQ. The length of the CDR3 is 16 residues. Losses at the gene ends were 0 bases for V and 2 bases for J; bases not matched to a gene: 6. The CDR3: CASSLAVTSGPYEQYF. The CDR3 DNA reads TGCGCCAGCAGCTTGGCTGTGACTAGCGGTCCCTACGAGCAGTACTTC.

To note about this clonotype: Just one base apart from a much larger clone, this may be a read error. The rearrangement uses TRBV28 and TRBJ2-7, with TRBD1 matching 11 bases. CDR3 length: 16 residues. V was pared by 1 base and J by 0 bases, with 2 bases of the junction left unmatched. The V gene's germline CDR1 is MDHEN and CDR2 SYDVKM. In nucleotides, the CDR3 is TGTGCCAGCAGTTTATCGGGGACAGGGGGCTCCTACGAGCAGTACTTC. It is translated as CASSLSGTGGSYEQYF.

This clonotype was recorded many times. V usage is TRBV12-3 or TRBV12-4 and J usage is TRBJ1-1; 8 bases match TRBD1. J lost 8 bases, V lost 6 bases, and 5 bases had no gene match. The CDR3 totals 12 residues. CDR3 DNA sequence: TGTGCCAGCAGCTTAAGGACAGGGGAAGCTTTCTTT. Encoded protein: CASSLRTGEAFF.

The J gene is TRBJ2-1, the V gene TRBV7-6; 7 bases are a match to TRBD2. The CDR3 covers 17 residues. Germline-derived CDR1 and CDR2 are SGHVS and FNYEAQ. V dropped 0 bases and J dropped 0; count of bases not matched to a gene: 5. The CDR3: CASSLAPSGISYNEQFF. Here the CDR3 DNA reads TGTGCCAGCAGCTTAGCGCCTAGCGGAATCTCCTACAATGAGCAGTTCTTC.

A note on this clonotype: A read error may explain this, as a much larger clone is one base away. This chain connects TRBV2 to TRBJ2-1; TRBD2 matches at 9 bases. From germline, CDR1 is SNHLY and CDR2 FYNNEI. V gave up 6 bases and J gave up 8 bases; unmatched junction bases: 14. The CDR3 consists of 16 residues. This CDR3 is CASSPETSGRIDEQFF. CDR3 DNA: TGTGCCAGCAGCCCCGAGACTAGCGGTAGGATTGATGAGCAGTTCTTC.

This clonotype was recorded at least ten times. This sequence joins TRBV29-1 and TRBJ2-5; 10 bases line up with TRBD1. CDR1 and CDR2 from the germline V gene are SQVTM and ANQGSEA. This CDR3 spans 18 amino acids. The trim removed 6 bases at V and 7 bases at J, leaving 23 bases unmatched. In nucleotides, the CDR3 is TGCAGCGTAGATTTGGCCCCGGGACAGGGGTCGCTCTCTGGGACCCAGTACTTC. Its translation is CSVDLAPGQGSLSGTQYF.